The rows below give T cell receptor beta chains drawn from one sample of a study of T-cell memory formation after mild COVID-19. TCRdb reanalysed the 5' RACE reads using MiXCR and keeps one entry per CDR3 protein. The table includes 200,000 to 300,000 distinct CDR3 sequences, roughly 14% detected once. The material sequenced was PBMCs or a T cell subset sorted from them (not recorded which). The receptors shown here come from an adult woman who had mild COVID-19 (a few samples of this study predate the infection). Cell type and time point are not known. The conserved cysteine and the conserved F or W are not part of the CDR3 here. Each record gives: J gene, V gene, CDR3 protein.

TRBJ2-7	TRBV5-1	ASSLERLIGGEQY
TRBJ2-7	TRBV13	ASSLRLAGEQY
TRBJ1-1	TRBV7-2	ASSLVPGGLGSTEAF
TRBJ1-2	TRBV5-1	ASSMGSPGTGVYGYT
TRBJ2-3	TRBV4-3	ASSQDLQGWTDTQY
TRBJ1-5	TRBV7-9	ASSQENSQPQH
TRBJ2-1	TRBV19	ASSRTSPLYFFEQF
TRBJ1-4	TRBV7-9	ASRSDREGEKLF
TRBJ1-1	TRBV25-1	ASSGRATEAF
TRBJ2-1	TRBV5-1	ASSLVTSGRNNEQF
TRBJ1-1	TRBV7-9	ASSSKGSGQGRTEAF
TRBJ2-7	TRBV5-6	ASSLAGTEYEQY
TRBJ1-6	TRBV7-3	ASSSTGDRGSPLH
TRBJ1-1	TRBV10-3	AISEYRQGGTEAF
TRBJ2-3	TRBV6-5	ASTDNGYTDTQY
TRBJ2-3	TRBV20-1	SAREGGYRTDTQY
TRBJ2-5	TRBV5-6	ASRGGWTSGQETQY
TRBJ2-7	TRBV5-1	ASSLAAGSSYEQY
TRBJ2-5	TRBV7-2	ASSPTSEGAQY
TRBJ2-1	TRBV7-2	ASSSTGLPNNEQF
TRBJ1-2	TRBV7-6	ASSPRTGGYGYT
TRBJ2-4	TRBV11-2	ASSDRRWGVAKNIQY
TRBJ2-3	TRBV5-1	ASSLPGGTDTQY
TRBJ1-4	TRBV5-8	ASNKPGGHEKLF
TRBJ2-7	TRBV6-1	ASSETGQEKY
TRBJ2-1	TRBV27	ASSLASSGRNEQF
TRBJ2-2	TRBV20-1	SARDRQGAPGELF
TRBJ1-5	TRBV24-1	ATSDSTGGADQPQH
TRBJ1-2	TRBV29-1	SVERDYGYT
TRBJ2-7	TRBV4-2	ASSYNNGGYEQY
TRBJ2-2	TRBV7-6	ASSPIPSPLRAGELF
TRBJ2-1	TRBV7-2	ASSNRTSGNNEQF
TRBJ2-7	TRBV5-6	ASSLLLYMGKHSYEQY
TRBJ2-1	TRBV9	ASSVGETSPYNEQF
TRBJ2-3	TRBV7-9	ASSLRLGTSTDTQY
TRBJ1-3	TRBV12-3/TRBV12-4	ASSFADSGNTIY
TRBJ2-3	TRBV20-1	SAPQGADTQY
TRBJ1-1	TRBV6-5	ASSYFTTGRGTEAF
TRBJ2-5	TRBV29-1	SVMTSVP
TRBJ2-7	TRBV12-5	ASGLSPSGPYEQY
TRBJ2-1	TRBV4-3	ASSQAPMGALNEQF
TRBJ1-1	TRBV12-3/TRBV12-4	ASSLARDFRGTEAF
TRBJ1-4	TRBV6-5	ASSYPVAGDEKLF
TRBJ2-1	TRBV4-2	ASSQDYGGREQF
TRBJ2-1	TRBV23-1	AREQIPKSSSYNEQF
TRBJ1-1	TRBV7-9	ASSGHTYTEAF